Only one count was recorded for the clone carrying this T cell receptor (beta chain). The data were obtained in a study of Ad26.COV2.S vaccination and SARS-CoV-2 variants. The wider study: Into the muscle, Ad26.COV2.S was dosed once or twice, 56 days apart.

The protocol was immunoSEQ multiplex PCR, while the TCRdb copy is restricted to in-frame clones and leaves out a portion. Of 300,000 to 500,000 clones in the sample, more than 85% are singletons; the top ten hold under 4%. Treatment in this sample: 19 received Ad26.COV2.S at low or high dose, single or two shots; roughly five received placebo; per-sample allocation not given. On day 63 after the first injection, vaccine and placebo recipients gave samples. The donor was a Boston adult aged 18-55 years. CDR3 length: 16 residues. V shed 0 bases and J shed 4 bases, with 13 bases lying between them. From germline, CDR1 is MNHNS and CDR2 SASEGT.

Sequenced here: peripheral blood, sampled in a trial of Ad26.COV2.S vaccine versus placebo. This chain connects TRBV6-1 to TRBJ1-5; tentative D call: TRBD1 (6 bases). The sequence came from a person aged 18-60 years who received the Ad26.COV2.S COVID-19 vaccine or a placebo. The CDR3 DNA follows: TGTGCCAGCAGTGAAGCTGAAGGGGGGAAGAATCAGCCCCAGCATTTT. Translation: CASSEAEGGKNQPQHF.